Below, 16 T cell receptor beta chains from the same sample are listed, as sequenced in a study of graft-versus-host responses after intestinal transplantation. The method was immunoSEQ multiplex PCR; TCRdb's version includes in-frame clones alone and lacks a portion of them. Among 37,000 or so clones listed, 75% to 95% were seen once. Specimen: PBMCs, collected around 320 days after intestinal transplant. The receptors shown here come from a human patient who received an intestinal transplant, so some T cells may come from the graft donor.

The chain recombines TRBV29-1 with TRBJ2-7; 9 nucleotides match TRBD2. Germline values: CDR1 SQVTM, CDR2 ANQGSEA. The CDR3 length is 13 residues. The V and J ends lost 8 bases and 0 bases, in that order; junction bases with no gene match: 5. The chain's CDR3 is CSISGGISYEQYF. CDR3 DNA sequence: TGCAGCATTAGCGGGGGAATCTCCTACGAGCAGTACTTC.

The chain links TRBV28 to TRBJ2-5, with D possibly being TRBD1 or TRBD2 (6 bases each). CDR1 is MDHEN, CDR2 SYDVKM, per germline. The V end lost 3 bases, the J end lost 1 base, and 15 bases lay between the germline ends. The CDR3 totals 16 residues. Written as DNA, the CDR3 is TGTGCCAGCAGTTTCTGGGGGCGCGGGGCCCAAGAGACCCAGTACTTC. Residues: CASSFWGRGAQETQYF.

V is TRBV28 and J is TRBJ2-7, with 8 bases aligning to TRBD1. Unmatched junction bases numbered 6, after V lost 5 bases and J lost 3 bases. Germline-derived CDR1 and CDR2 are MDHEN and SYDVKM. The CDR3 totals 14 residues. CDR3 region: CASSPPGQVYEQYF. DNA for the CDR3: TGTGCCAGCAGTCCCCCGGGACAGGTCTACGAGCAGTACTTC.

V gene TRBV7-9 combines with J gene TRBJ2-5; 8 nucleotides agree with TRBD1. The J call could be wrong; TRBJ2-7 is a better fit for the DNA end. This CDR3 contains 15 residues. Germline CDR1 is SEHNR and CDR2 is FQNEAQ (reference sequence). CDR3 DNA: TGTGCCAGCAGCTTAGGAGGACAGGGAGAGTACGAGCAGTACTTC. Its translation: CASSLGGQGEYEQYF.

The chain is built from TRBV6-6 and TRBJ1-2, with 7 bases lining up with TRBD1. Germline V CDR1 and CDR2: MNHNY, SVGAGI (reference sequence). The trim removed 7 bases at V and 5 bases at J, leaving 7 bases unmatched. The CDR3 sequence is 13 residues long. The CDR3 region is CASKTGTEYGYTF. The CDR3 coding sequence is TGTGCCAGCAAAACCGGGACAGAGTATGGCTACACCTTC.

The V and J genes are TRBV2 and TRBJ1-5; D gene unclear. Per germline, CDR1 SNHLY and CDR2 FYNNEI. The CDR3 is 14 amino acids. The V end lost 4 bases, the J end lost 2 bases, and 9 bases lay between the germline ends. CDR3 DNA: TGTGCCAGCAGTGGCACCTGGGGCAATCAGCCCCAGCATTTT. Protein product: CASSGTWGNQPQHF.

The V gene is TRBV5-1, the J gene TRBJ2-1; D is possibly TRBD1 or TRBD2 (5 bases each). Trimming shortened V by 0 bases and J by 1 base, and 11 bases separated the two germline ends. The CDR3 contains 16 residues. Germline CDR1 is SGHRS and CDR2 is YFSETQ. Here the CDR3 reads CASSLEGDLSYNEQFF. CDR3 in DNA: TGCGCCAGCAGCTTGGAAGGGGACCTTTCCTACAATGAGCAGTTCTTC.

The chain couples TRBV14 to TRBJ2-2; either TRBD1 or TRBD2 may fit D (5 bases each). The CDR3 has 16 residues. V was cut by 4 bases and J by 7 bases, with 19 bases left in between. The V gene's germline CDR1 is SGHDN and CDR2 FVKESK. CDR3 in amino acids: CASSPLGSEGRGELFF. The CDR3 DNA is TGTGCCAGCAGCCCCCTGGGGTCAGAGGGACGCGGGGAGCTGTTTTTT.

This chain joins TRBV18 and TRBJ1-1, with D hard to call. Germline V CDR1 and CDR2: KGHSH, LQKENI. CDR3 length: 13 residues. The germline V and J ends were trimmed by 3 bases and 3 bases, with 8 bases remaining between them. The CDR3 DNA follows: TGTGCCAGCTCACCCGACACCTACACTGAAGCTTTCTTT. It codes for CASSPDTYTEAFF.

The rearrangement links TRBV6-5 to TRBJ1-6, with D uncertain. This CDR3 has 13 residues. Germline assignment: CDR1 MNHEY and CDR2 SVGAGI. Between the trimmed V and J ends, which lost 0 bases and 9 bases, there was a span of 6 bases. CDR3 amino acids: CASSYSISSPLHF. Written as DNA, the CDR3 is TGTGCCAGCAGTTACTCTATCTCTTCACCCCTCCACTTT.

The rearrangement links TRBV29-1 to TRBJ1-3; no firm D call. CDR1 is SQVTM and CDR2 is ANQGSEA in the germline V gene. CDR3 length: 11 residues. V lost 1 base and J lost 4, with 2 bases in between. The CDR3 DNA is TGCAGCGTTGAAGTGGGAAACACCATATATTTT. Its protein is CSVEVGNTIYF.

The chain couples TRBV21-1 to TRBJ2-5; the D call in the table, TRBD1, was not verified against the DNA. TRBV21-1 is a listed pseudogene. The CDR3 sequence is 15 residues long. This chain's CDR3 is CASSLRDRGTGTQYF. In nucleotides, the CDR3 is TGTGCCAGCAGCCTGCGGGACAGGGGAACGGGGACCCAGTACTTC.

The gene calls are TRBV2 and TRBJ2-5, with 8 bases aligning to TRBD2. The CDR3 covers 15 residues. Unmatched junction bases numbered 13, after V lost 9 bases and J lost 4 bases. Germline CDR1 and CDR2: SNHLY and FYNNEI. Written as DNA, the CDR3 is TGTGCCAGAGGGGTGCGGGGGGCATTAGGAGAGACCCAGTACTTC. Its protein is CARGVRGALGETQYF.

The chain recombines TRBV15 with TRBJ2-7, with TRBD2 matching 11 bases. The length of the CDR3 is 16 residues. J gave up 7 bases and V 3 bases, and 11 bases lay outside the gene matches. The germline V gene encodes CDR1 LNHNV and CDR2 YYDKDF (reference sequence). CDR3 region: CATSSRGTSGLGEQYF. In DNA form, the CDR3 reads TGTGCCACCAGCAGTAGAGGGACTAGCGGTTTGGGGGAGCAGTACTTC.

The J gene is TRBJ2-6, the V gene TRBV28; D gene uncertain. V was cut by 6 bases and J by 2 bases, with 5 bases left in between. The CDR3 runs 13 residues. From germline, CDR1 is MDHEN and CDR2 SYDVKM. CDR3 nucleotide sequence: TGTGCCAGCAGCGTTCCTGGGGCCAACGTCCTGACTTTC. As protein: CASSVPGANVLTF.

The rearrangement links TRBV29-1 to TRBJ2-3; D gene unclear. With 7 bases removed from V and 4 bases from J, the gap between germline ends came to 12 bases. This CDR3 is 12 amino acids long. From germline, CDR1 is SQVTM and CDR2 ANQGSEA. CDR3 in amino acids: CSGYEDPDTQYF. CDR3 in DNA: TGCAGCGGATATGAGGATCCAGATACGCAGTATTTT.